These T cell receptor beta chains were read from a single sample in a study of blood T cell repertoires in COVID-19. Clones were read by immunoSEQ multiplex PCR, and TCRdb kept only the in-frame ones, dropping some. In the table there are about 240,000 clones, approximately 87% of which are singletons. The sample consisted of peripheral blood. The origin of the receptors is a man between 60 and 75 years old with acute or convalescent COVID-19. The conserved cysteine and the conserved F or W are not part of the CDR3 here.

J: TRBJ1-6
length: 15
V: TRBV7-9
CDR3: ASSPTVGTGDNSPLH

J: TRBJ2-3
length: 13
V: TRBV7-2
CDR3: ASSYGTGGKDTQY

J: TRBJ1-5
length: 13
V: TRBV19
CDR3: ASSRFRTGGQPQH

J: TRBJ2-7
length: 16
V: TRBV5-1
CDR3: ASSLGHLRGGASYEQY

J: TRBJ1-2
length: 12
V: TRBV28
CDR3: ASSLPGQKYGYT

J: TRBJ2-7
length: 13
V: TRBV19
CDR3: ASSINTFSSYEQY

J: TRBJ1-2
length: 13
V: TRBV24-1
CDR3: ATSDLHQGIYGYT

J: TRBJ1-3
length: 13
V: TRBV6-5
CDR3: ASSRQGDSGNTIY

J: TRBJ1-2
length: 12
V: TRBV28
CDR3: ASSPRGPHYGYT

J: TRBJ2-7
length: 13
V: TRBV7-9
CDR3: ASSSGERRSYEQY

J: TRBJ1-3
length: 13
V: TRBV5-1
CDR3: ASRGYRVSGNTIY

J: TRBJ1-5
length: 13
V: TRBV19
CDR3: ASSIPAGQRQPQH

J: TRBJ1-1
length: 13
V: TRBV6-5
CDR3: ASRIHQGAATEAF

J: TRBJ2-7
length: 12
V: TRBV30
CDR3: AWSVSGGGYEQY

J: TRBJ2-3
length: 11
V: TRBV6-1
CDR3: ASSDQSTDTQY

J: TRBJ1-3
length: 14
V: TRBV5-4
CDR3: ASSPGTGGDGNTIY

J: TRBJ2-1
length: 9
V: TRBV12-3/TRBV12-4
CDR3: ASRYNNEQF

J: TRBJ1-4
length: 13
V: TRBV9
CDR3: ASSPLGQGYEKLF

J: TRBJ2-6
length: 13
V: TRBV25-1
CDR3: ASSRPGAGANVLT

J: TRBJ2-3
length: 14
V: TRBV6-5
CDR3: ASSYSTSGRTDTQY

J: TRBJ2-7
length: 12
V: TRBV21-1
CDR3: ASSKEMETYEQY

J: TRBJ1-3
length: 12
V: TRBV9
CDR3: ASSVFPSPDTIY

J: TRBJ2-1
length: 17
V: TRBV18
CDR3: ASSPRTSGSLDTFNEQF

J: TRBJ2-7
length: 18
V: TRBV6-2/TRBV6-3
CDR3: ASSSSRGARTSGSSDEQY

J: TRBJ1-2
length: 11
V: TRBV4-3
CDR3: ASSQGTAAQYT

J: TRBJ1-1
length: 13
V: TRBV7-9
CDR3: ASSLYRTGTAEAF

J: TRBJ1-5
length: 12
V: TRBV14
CDR3: ASSRGQDGQPQH

J: TRBJ2-1
length: 18
V: TRBV27
CDR3: ASSVLLATEGIGSYNEQF

J: TRBJ2-7
length: 12
V: TRBV3-1/TRBV3-2
CDR3: ASSQTGGSYEQY

J: TRBJ2-1
length: 17
V: TRBV3-1/TRBV3-2
CDR3: ASSQDPAGLASTYNEQF

J: TRBJ2-1
length: 15
V: TRBV18
CDR3: ASSPRTSPGGGNEQF

J: TRBJ2-5
length: 14
V: TRBV19
CDR3: ASSIDPRTGTETQY

J: TRBJ2-5
length: 13
V: TRBV3-1/TRBV3-2
CDR3: ASSQDTGGMETQY

J: TRBJ2-2
length: 15
V: TRBV7-9
CDR3: ASSLTTGRGNTGELF

J: TRBJ2-1
length: 11
V: TRBV20-1
CDR3: SASGSYYNEQF

J: TRBJ2-7
length: 14
V: TRBV28
CDR3: ASSLRRGQGAHEQY

J: TRBJ2-7
length: 14
V: TRBV11-2
CDR3: ASSLERLAGTYEQY

J: TRBJ2-2
length: 12
V: TRBV19
CDR3: ASKAGLITGELF

J: TRBJ1-2
length: 11
V: TRBV7-2
CDR3: ASSSGQEGGYT

J: TRBJ1-2
length: 12
V: TRBV7-3
CDR3: ASSPAGGTYGYT

J: TRBJ2-3
length: 12
V: TRBV3-1/TRBV3-2
CDR3: ASSQGGSTDTQY

J: TRBJ2-3
length: 11
V: TRBV24-1
CDR3: ATSVGSTDTQY

J: TRBJ2-3
length: 15
V: TRBV5-1
CDR3: ASSLRLAGGGADTQY

J: TRBJ2-1
length: 12
V: TRBV11-3
CDR3: ATTGIEEPNEQF

J: TRBJ1-5
length: 13
V: TRBV19
CDR3: ASSATGGGNQPQH

J: TRBJ1-2
length: 14
V: TRBV18
CDR3: ASSPQDRFANYGYT

J: TRBJ2-3
length: 15
V: TRBV9
CDR3: ASSETSLAGDGDTQY

J: TRBJ2-7
length: 12
V: TRBV30
CDR3: AWSIQGGIGEQY

J: TRBJ1-2
length: 13
V: TRBV19
CDR3: ASSPTGRVAYGYT

J: TRBJ1-2
length: 12
V: TRBV7-9
CDR3: ASSLGGGSYGYT

J: TRBJ2-7
length: 11
V: TRBV12-5
CDR3: ASGFSGGYEQY

J: TRBJ1-1
length: 11
V: TRBV28
CDR3: ASSPTGDTEAF

J: TRBJ2-1
length: 11
V: TRBV29-1
CDR3: SAGTSVNHEQF

J: TRBJ2-7
length: 12
V: TRBV10-2
CDR3: ASKRAGEGHEQY

J: TRBJ2-1
length: 15
V: TRBV7-2
CDR3: ASSWTSGGESVNEQF

J: TRBJ1-3
length: 14
V: TRBV3-1/TRBV3-2
CDR3: ASSQYTGARINTIY

J: TRBJ1-2
length: 12
V: TRBV28
CDR3: ASSPGNANYGYT